This T cell receptor (beta chain) derives from a study of cytomegalovirus exposure and HLA in healthy donors. Findings and limits, study-wide: Using the classifier, cytomegalovirus status was reportedly diagnosed with high specificity and sensitivity.

Primers for the PCR totalled 60 Vbeta and 13 Jbeta. Generated by immunoSEQ multiplex PCR, the TCRdb table keeps only in-frame clones and is missing some. The table shows about 160,000 clones, with around 80% occurring only once. Unrecorded immune exposures were likely, despite nominal health at sampling. Remarks on this clone: Antigen specificity is unknown. Distinct nucleotide sequences in the sample also encode this CDR3.

V was pared by 1 base and J by 1 base, with 8 bases between. This CDR3 spans 14 amino acids. Per germline, CDR1 SGHRS and CDR2 YFSETQ. The receptor was derived from a man aged 25 to 40 in good health and CMV-seronegative. The sequencing sample was made of PBMCs. The chain uses TRBV5-1 and TRBJ1-1, with a tentative D call TRBD1 (5 bases). The CDR3 sequence: CASSLRQGNTEAFF. The CDR3 nucleotides read TGCGCCAGCAGCTTGAGGCAGGGGAACACTGAAGCTTTCTTT.